This T cell receptor (beta chain) was found in a study of OX40 agonist ivuxolimab in advanced cancers. V shed 4 bases and J shed 3 bases, with 15 bases lying between them. The CDR3 length is 16 residues. From germline, CDR1 is SGHTA and CDR2 FQGNSA. Generated by immunoSEQ multiplex PCR, the TCRdb table keeps only in-frame clones and is missing some. Of fewer than 25,000 clones detected, approximately 83% appear once; the ten largest clones hold roughly a sixth. This sequence was found in an adult with an advanced solid tumor such as melanoma, head and neck, liver or kidney cancer. Source: CD4+ or CD8+ T cells sorted from blood, taken in a trial of the OX40 agonist ivuxolimab. The chain links TRBV7-2 to TRBJ1-4; tentative D call: TRBD1 (5 bases). The CDR3 sequence is CASSSSGRRPNEKLFF. The CDR3, as DNA: TGTGCCAGCAGCTCCTCGGGGCGGCGGCCTAATGAAAAACTGTTTTTT.